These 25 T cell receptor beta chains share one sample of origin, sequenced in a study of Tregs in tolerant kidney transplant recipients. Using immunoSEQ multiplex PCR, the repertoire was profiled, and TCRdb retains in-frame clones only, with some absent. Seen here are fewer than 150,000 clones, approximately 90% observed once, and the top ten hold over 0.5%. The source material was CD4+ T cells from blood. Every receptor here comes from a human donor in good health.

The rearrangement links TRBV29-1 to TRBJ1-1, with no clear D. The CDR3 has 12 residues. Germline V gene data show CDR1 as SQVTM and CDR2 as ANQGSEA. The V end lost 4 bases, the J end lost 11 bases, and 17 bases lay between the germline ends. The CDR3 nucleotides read TGCAGCGTTGTAGGTCAGGCCGGCCTCGCTTTCTTT. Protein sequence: CSVVGQAGLAFF.

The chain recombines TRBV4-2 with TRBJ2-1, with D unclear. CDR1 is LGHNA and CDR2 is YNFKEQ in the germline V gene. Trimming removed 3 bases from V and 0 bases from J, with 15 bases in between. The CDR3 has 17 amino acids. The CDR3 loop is CASSHSRSRSSYNEQFF. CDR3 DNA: TGTGCCAGCAGCCATTCTAGGTCCCGGAGCTCCTACAATGAGCAGTTCTTC.

For the CDR3, the DNA is TGCAGCGTTTCAAGGGTTGGAACTGAAGCTTTCTTT. Its protein is CSVSRVGTEAFF. The chain joins TRBV29-1 to TRBJ1-1; D not certain. Trimming shortened V by 5 bases and J by 5 bases, and 12 bases separated the two germline ends. Germline V gives CDR1 SQVTM, CDR2 ANQGSEA. This CDR3 contains 12 residues. The full variable domain, its missing parts supplied by reference TRBV29-1 and TRBJ1-1, is SAVISQKPSRDICQRGTSLTIQCQVDSQVTMMFWYRQQPGQSLTLIATANQGSEATYESGFVIDKFPISRPNLTFSTLTVSNMSPEDSSIYLCSVSRVGTEAFFGQGTRLTVV.

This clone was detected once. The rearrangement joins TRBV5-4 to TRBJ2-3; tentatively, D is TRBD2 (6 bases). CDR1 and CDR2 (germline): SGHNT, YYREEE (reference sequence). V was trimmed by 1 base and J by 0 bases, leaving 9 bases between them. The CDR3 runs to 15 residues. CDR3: CASSLTGTSTDTQYF. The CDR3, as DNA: TGTGCCAGCAGCTTGACCGGGACTAGCACAGATACGCAGTATTTT.

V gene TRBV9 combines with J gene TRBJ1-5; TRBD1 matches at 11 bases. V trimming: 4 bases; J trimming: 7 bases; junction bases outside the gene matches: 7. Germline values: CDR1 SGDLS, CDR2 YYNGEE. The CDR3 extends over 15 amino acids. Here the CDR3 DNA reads TGTGCCAGCAGCCCGGGGACAGGGGGAGGACAGCCCCAGCATTTT. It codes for CASSPGTGGGQPQHF.

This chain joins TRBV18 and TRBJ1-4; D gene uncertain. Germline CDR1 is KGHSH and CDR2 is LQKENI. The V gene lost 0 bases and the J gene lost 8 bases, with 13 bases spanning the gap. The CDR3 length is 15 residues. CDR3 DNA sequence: TGTGCCAGCTCACCACCGGGGAACGGTCGGGAAAAACTGTTTTTT. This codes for CASSPPGNGREKLFF.

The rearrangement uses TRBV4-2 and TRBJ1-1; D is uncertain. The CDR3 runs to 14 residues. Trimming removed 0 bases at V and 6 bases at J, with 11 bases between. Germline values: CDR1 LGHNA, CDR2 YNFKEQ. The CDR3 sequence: CASSQDSRVSEAFF. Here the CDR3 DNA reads TGTGCCAGCAGCCAAGATTCTAGAGTTTCTGAAGCTTTCTTT.

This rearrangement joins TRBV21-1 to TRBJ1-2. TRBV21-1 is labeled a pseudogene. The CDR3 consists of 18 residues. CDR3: CASSKGLRRGRGNYGYTF. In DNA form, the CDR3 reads TGTGCCAGCAGCAAAGGCTTAAGGAGGGGCCGGGGGAACTATGGCTACACCTTC.

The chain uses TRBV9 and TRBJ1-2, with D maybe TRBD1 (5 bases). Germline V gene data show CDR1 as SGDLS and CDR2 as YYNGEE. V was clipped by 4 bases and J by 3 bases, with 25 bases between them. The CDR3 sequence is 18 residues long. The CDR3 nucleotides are TGTGCCAGCAGCACCCCGGGAGGGAATGCGGGGGTCTACTATGGCTACACCTTC. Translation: CASSTPGGNAGVYYGYTF.

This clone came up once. The CDR3 DNA sequence: TGTGCCAGTAGGACGTCTGGAAACACCATATATTTT. Its translation is CASRTSGNTIYF. V usage is TRBV19 and J usage is TRBJ1-3; no clear D gene. Germline V CDR1 and CDR2: LNHDA, SQIVND (reference sequence). CDR3 size: 12 residues. V lost 6 bases, J lost 1 base, and 4 bases lay in between.

The CDR3 loop is CAWSLMPSTGLRGYTF. The CDR3 DNA follows: TGTGCCTGGAGTCTAATGCCATCGACTGGGCTGAGAGGCTACACCTTC. V and J are TRBV30 and TRBJ1-2; D gene uncertain. Germline-derived CDR1 and CDR2 are GTSNPN and SVGIG (reference sequence). V lost 2 bases and J 8 bases, leaving 24 bases between the germline ends. This CDR3 region has 16 residues.

The CDR3 DNA sequence: TGCGCCAGCAGGTACCGGACTAGCGGGGGTGATGAGCAGTTCTTC. Amino acids: CASRYRTSGGDEQFF. J is TRBJ2-1 and V is TRBV4-1, with 13 bases lining up with TRBD2. J was trimmed by 8 bases and V by 6 bases; bases with no gene match: 7. This CDR3 is built from 15 residues. Germline V gene data show CDR1 as MGHRA and CDR2 as YSYEKL.

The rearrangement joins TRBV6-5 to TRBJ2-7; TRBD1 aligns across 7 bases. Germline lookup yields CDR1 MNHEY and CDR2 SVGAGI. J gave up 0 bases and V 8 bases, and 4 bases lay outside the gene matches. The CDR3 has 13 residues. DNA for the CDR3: TGTGCCAGCCGGGACAGACTCTCCTACGAGCAGTACTTC. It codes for CASRDRLSYEQYF.

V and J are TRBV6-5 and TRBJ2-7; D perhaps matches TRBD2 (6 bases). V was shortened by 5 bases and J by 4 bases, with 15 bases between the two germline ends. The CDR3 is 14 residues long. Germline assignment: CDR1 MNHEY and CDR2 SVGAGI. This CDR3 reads CASSSLGTFYEQYF. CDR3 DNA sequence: TGTGCCAGCAGTAGTCTCGGGACTTTTTACGAGCAGTACTTC.

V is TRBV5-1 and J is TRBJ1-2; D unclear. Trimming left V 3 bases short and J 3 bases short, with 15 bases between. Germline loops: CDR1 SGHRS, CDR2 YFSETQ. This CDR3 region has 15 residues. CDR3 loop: CASSSGRLADYGYTF. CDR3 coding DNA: TGCGCCAGCAGCTCCGGACGTTTAGCAGACTATGGCTACACCTTC.

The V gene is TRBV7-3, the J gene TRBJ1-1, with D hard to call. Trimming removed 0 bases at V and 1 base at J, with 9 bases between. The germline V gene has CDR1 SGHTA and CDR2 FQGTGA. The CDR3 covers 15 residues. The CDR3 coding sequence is TGTGCCAGCAGCTTAACCCAGACGGGGAACACTGAAGCTTTCTTT. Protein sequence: CASSLTQTGNTEAFF. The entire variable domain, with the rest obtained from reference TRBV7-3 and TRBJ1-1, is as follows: GAGVSQTPSNKVTEKGKYVELRCDPISGHTALYWYRQSLGQGPEFLIYFQGTGAADDSGLPNDRFFAVRPEGSVSTLKIQRTERGDSAVYLCASSLTQTGNTEAFFGQGTRLTVV.

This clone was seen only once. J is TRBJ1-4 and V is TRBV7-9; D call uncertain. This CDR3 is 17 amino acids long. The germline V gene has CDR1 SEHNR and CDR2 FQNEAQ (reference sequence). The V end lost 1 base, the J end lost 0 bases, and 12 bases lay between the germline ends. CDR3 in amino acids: CASSLEVGSSTNEKLFF. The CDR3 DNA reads TGTGCCAGCAGCTTAGAGGTCGGCAGTTCAACTAATGAAAAACTGTTTTTT.

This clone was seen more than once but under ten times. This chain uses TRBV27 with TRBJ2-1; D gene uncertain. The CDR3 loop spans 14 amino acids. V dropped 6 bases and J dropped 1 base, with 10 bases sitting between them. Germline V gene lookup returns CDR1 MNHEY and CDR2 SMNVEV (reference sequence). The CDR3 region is CASRSSLSYNEQFF. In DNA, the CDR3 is TGTGCCAGCAGGTCTAGTTTGTCCTACAATGAGCAGTTCTTC.

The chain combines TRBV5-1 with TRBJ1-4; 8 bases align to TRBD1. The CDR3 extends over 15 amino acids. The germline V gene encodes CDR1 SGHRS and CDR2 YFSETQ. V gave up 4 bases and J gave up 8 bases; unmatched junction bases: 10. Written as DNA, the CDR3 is TGCGCCAGCAGCCTGTTCCAGGGGGCGGTAGAAAAACTGTTTTTT. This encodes CASSLFQGAVEKLFF.

CDR3: CASSPLPTSGGTDTQYF. CDR3 DNA: TGCGCCAGCAGCCCCCTACCGACTAGCGGGGGGACAGATACGCAGTATTTT. V and J are TRBV5-1 and TRBJ2-3; 13 nucleotides line up with TRBD2. Trimming took 4 bases from V and 3 from J; bases not matched to a gene: 8. Germline loops: CDR1 SGHRS, CDR2 YFSETQ. The CDR3 runs 17 residues. Full variable domain (remainder filled in from reference TRBV5-1 and TRBJ2-3): KAGVTQTPRYLIKTRGQQVTLSCSPISGHRSVSWYQQTPGQGLQFLFEYFSETQRNKGNFPGRFSGRQFSNSRSEMNVSTLELGDSALYLCASSPLPTSGGTDTQYFGPGTRLTVL.

CDR3 nucleotides: TGTGCCAGCAGCGCCAGGTTGGGGGTTAACTATGGCTACACCTTC. Amino acid sequence: CASSARLGVNYGYTF. The chain carries TRBV7-6 and TRBJ1-2, with D tentatively TRBD1 (5 bases). This CDR3 comprises 15 residues. Germline CDR1 SGHVS, CDR2 FNYEAQ. Trimming stripped 5 bases from V and 1 base from J, with 14 bases between.

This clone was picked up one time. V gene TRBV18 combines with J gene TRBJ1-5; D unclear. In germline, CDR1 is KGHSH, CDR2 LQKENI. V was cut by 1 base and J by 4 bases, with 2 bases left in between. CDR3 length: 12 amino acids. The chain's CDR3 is CASSPQNQPQHF. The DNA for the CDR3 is TGTGCCAGCTCACCACAGAATCAGCCCCAGCATTTT.

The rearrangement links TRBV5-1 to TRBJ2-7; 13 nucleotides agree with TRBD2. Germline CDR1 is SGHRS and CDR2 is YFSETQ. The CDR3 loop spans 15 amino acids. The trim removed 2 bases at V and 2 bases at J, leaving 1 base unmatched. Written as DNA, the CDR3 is TGCGCCAGCAGCTTTACTAGCGGGAGGGCCTACGAGCAGTACTTC. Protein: CASSFTSGRAYEQYF.

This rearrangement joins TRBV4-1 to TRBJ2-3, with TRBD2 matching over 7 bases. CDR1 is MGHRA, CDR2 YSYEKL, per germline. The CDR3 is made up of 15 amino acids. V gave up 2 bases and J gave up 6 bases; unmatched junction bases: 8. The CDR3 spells CASSQLPTGRDTQYF. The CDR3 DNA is TGCGCCAGCAGCCAATTGCCAACCGGGAGGGATACGCAGTATTTT.

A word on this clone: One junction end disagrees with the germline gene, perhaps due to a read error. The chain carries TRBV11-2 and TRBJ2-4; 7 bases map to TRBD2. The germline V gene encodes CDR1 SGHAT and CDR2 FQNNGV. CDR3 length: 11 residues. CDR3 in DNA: TGTGCCAGCAGCCAGGGAGGGCCGTCGGACTTC. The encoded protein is CASSQGGPSDF.